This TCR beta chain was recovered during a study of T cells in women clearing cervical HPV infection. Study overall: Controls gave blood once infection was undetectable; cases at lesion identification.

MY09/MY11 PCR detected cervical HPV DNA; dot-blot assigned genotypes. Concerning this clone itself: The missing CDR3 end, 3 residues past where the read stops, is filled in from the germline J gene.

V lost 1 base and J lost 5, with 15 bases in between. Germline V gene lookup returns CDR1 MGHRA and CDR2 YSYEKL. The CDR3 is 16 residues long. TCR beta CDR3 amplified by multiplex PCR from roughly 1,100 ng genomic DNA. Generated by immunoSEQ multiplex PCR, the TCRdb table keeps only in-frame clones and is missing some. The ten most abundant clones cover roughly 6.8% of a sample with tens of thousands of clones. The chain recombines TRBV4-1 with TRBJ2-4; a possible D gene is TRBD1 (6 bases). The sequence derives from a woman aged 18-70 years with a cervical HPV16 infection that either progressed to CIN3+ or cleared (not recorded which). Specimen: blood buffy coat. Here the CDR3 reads CASSQGPRDTQNIQYF. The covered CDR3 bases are TGCGCCAGCAGCCAAGGCCCTCGGGACACCCAAAACATT.